This T cell receptor beta chain was obtained from a study of cytomegalovirus exposure and HLA in healthy donors. Notes on the study in general: A list of roughly 180 TCR beta chains associated with cytomegalovirus was given.

The CDR3 has 12 residues. V gave up 1 base and J gave up 7 bases, with 8 bases separating them. The germline CDR1 and CDR2 sequences are SGHRS and YFSETQ. PCR was performed using 60 Vbeta and 13 Jbeta primers. Sequenced by immunoSEQ multiplex PCR; TCRdb stores in-frame clones only, minus some. The sample lists some 70,000 clones, roughly three quarters occurring once. Concerning this clone itself: The target antigen is unknown.

This receptor was obtained from a young man in good health and CMV-seronegative. The sequencing input was PBMCs. The chain couples TRBV5-1 to TRBJ1-1, with unresolved D. CDR3 nucleotides: TGCGCCAGCAGCTTGAACCGAGATGAAGCTTTCTTT. It encodes CASSLNRDEAFF. The variable domain in full, with the rest retrieved from reference TRBV5-1 and TRBJ1-1, is KAGVTQTPRYLIKTRGQQVTLSCSPISGHRSVSWYQQTPGQGLQFLFEYFSETQRNKGNFPGRFSGRQFSNSRSEMNVSTLELGDSALYLCASSLNRDEAFFGQGTRLTVV.